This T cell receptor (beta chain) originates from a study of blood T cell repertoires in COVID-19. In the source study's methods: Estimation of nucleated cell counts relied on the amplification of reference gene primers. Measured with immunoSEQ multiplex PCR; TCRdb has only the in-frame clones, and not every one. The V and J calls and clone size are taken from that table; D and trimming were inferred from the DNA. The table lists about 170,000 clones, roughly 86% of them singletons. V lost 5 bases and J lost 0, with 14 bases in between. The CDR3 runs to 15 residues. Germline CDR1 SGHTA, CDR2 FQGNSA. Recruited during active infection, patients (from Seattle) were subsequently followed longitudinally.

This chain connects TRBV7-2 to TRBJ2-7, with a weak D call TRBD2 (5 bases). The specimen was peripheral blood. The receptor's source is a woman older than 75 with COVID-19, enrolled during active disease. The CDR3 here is CASSPAGLSSYEQYF. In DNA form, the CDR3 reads TGTGCCAGCAGCCCGGCGGGCCTTAGCTCCTACGAGCAGTACTTC.